This TCR beta chain originates from a study of blood T cell repertoires in COVID-19. The CDR3 sequence is 16 residues long. Looked up from germline, CDR1 is SGHNT and CDR2 is YYREEE (reference sequence). Trimming cost V 4 bases and J 5 bases, with 19 bases left between them. Sequenced by immunoSEQ multiplex PCR; TCRdb stores in-frame clones only, minus some. Among fewer than 700,000 clones listed, approximately 91% were seen once. The Seattle patients joined while their infection was active and were tracked longitudinally afterward. The source material was peripheral blood. The chain is built from TRBV5-4 and TRBJ2-1; a weak D match, TRBD2 (6 bases). The clonotype comes from a woman aged 50 to 60 with COVID-19, enrolled during active disease. The CDR3 reads CASSRPEGGDHNEQFF. CDR3 sequence (DNA): TGTGCCAGCAGCCGTCCTGAAGGCGGGGACCACAATGAGCAGTTCTTC.